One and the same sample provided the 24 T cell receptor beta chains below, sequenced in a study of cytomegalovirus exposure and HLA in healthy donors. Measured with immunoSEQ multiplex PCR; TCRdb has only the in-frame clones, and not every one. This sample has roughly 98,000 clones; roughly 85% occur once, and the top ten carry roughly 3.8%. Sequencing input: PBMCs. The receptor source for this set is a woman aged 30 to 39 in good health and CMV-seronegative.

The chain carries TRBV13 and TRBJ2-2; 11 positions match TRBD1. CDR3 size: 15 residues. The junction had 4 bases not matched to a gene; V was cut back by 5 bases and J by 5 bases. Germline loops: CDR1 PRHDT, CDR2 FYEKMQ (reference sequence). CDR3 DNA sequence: TGTGCCAGCAGCCGGGACAGGGGGTTAACCGGGGAGCTGTTTTTT. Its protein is CASSRDRGLTGELFF.

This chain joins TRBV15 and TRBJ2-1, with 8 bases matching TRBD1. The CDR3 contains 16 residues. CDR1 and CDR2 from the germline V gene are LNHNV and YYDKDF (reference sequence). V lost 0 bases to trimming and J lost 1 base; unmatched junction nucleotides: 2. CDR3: CATSRERTGSYNEQFF. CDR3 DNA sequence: TGTGCCACCAGCAGAGAAAGGACAGGGTCCTACAATGAGCAGTTCTTC.

CDR3 DNA sequence: TGTGCCAGCAGCCCCGGGGGGCAGGGCTGGACCTATGGCTACACCTTC. It is translated as CASSPGGQGWTYGYTF. V and J are TRBV9 and TRBJ1-2; a weak D match, TRBD1 (6 bases). Between the trimmed V and J ends, which lost 4 bases and 4 bases, there was a span of 20 bases. The CDR3 spans 16 residues. Per the germline V gene, CDR1 is SGDLS and CDR2 is YYNGEE.

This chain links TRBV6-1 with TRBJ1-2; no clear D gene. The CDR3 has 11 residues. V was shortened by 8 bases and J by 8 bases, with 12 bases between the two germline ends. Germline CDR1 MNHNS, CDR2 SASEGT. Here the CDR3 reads CASQLARGYTF. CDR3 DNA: TGTGCCAGCCAGCTAGCCCGGGGCTACACCTTC.

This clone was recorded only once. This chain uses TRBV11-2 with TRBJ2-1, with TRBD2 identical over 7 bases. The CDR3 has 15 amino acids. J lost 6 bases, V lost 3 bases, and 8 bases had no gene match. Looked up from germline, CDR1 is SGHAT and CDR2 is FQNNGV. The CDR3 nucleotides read TGTGCCAGCAGCTTTAAGGGAGGGGCCGTCAATGAGCAGTTCTTC. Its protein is CASSFKGGAVNEQFF. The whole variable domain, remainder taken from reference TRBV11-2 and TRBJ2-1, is EAGVAQSPRYKIIEKRQSVAFWCNPISGHATLYWYQQILGQGPKLLIQFQNNGVVDDSQLPKDRFSAERLKGVDSTLKIQPAKLEDSAVYLCASSFKGGAVNEQFFGPGTRLTVL.

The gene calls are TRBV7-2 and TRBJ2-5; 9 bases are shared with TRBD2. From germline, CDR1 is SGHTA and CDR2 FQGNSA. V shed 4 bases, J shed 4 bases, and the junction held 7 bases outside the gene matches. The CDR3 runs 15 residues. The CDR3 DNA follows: TGTGCCAGCAGCTCAGCCGGGACTAGCCTAGAGACCCAGTACTTC. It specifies CASSSAGTSLETQYF.

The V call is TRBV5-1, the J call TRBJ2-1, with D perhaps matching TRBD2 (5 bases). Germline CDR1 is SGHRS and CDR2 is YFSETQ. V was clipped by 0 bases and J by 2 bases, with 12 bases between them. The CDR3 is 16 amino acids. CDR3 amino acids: CASSLDGNGAYNEQFF. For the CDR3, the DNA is TGCGCCAGCAGCTTGGACGGGAATGGCGCCTACAATGAGCAGTTCTTC.

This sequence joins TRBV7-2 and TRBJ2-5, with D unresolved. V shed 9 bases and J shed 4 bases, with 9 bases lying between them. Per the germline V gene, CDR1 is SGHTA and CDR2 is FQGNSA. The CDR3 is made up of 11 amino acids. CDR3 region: CASTTAETQYF. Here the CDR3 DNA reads TGTGCCAGTACAACCGCAGAGACCCAGTACTTC.

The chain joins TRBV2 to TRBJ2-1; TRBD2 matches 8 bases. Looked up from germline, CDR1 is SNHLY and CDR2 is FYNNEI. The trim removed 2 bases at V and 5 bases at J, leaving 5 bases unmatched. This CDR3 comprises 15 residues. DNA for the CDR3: TGTGCCAGCAGTGAATTGACGGGGGGGGACAATGAGCAGTTCTTC. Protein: CASSELTGGDNEQFF.

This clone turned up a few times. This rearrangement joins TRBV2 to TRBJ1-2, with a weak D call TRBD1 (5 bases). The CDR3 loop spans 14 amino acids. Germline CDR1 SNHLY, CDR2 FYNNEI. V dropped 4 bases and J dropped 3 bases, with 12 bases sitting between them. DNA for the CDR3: TGTGCCAGCAGTGCTACCGGGACTCACTATGGCTACACCTTC. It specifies CASSATGTHYGYTF.

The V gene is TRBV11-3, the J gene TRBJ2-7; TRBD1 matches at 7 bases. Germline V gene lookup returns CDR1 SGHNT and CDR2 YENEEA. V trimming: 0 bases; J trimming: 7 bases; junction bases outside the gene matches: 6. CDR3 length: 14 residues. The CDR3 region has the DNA TGTGCCAGCAGCTTAGAAGGGGGCTCGCGGGAGCAGTACTTC. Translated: CASSLEGGSREQYF.

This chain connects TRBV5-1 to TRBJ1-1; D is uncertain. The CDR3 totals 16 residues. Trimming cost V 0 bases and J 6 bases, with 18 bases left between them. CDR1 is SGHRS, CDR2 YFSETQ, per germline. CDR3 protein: CASSLDPAGSGAEAFF. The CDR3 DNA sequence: TGCGCCAGCAGCTTGGACCCTGCGGGGAGTGGGGCTGAAGCTTTCTTT.

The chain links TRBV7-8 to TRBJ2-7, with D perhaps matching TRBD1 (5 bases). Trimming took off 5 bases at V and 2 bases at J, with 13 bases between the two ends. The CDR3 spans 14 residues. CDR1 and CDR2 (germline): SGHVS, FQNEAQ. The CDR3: CASSSMTVPYEQYF. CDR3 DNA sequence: TGTGCCAGCAGCAGCATGACAGTTCCCTACGAGCAGTACTTC.

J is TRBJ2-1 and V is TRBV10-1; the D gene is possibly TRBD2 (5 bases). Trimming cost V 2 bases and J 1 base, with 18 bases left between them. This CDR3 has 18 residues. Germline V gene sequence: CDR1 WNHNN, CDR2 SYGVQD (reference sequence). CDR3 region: CASSEKGSGRTSYNEQFF. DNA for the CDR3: TGCGCCAGCAGTGAGAAAGGTTCTGGGAGAACGTCCTACAATGAGCAGTTCTTC.

The CDR3 is CASSLSGQGGETQYF. DNA for the CDR3: TGTGCCAGCAGTTTATCGGGACAGGGGGGAGAGACCCAGTACTTC. This chain joins TRBV27 and TRBJ2-5; 11 nucleotides agree with TRBD1. V shed 0 bases, J shed 4 bases, and the junction held 1 base outside the gene matches. Germline CDR1 is MNHEY and CDR2 is SMNVEV (reference sequence). The CDR3 contains 15 residues.

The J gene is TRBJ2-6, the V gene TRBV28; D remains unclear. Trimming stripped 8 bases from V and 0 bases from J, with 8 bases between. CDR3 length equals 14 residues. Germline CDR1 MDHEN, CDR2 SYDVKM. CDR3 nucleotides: TGTGCCAGCGGATACAGCTCTGGGGCCAACGTCCTGACTTTC. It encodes CASGYSSGANVLTF. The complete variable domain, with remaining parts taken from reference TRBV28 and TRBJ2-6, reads DVKVTQSSRYLVKRTGEKVFLECVQDMDHENMFWYRQDPGLGLRLIYFSYDVKMKEKGDIPEGYSVSREKKERFSLILESASTNQTSMYLCASGYSSGANVLTFGAGSRLTVL.

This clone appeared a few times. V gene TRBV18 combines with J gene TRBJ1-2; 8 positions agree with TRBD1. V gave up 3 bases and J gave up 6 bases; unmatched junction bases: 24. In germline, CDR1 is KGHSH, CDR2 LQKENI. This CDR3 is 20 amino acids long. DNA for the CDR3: TGTGCCAGCTCACCGCTCGCCGGGGGAATAGCGGTCCACAGGGGGAATGGCTACACCTTC. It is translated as CASSPLAGGIAVHRGNGYTF.

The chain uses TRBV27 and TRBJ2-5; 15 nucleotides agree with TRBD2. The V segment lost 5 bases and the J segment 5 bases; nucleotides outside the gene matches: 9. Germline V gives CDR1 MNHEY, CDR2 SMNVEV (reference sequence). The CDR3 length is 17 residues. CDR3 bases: TGTGCCAGCAGTCCCTACAGGACTAGCGGGAGGGGGGAGACCCAGTACTTC. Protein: CASSPYRTSGRGETQYF.

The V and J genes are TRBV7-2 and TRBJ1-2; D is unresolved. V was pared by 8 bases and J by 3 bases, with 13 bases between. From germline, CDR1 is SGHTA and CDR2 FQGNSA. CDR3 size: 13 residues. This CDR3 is CASSIDFDYGYTF. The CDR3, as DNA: TGTGCCAGCTCGATAGATTTTGACTATGGCTACACCTTC. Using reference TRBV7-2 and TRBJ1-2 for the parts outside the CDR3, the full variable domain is GAGVSQSPSNKVTEKGKDVELRCDPISGHTALYWYRQSLGQGLEFLIYFQGNSAPDKSGLPSDRFSAERTGGSVSTLTIQRTQQEDSAVYLCASSIDFDYGYTFGSGTRLTVV.

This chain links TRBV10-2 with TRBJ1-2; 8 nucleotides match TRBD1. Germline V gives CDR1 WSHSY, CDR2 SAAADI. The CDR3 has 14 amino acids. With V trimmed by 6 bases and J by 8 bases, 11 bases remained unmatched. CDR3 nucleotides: TGCGCCAGCAGAGACAGGGGATCCTCGGGGGGCTACACCTTC. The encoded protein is CASRDRGSSGGYTF.

In DNA form, the CDR3 reads TGTGCCAGCAGCGGGAGGGGCCGGTATGGCTACACCTTC. Translating it yields CASSGRGRYGYTF. The rearrangement uses TRBV9 and TRBJ1-2, with D possibly matching TRBD1 (5 bases). The CDR3 length is 13 residues. Germline V CDR1 and CDR2: SGDLS, YYNGEE. The ends were cut back, 3 bases at V and 5 bases at J, with 11 bases in the middle. The variable domain in full, completed from reference TRBV9 and TRBJ1-2, reads DSGVTQTPKHLITATGQRVTLRCSPRSGDLSVYWYQQSLDQGLQFLIQYYNGEERAKGNILERFSAQQFPDLHSELNLSSLELGDSALYFCASSGRGRYGYTFGSGTRLTVV.

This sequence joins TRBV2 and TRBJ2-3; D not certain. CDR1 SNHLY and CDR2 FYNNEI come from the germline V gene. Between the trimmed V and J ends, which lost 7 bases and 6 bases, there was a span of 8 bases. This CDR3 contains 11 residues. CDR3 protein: CASNYGDTQYF. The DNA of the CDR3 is TGTGCCAGCAACTACGGGGATACGCAGTATTTT.

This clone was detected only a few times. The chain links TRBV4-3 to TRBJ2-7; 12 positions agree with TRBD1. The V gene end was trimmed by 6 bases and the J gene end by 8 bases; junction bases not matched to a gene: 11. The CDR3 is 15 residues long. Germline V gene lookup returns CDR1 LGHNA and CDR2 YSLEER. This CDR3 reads CASSLAGTGGHQQYF. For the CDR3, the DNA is TGCGCCAGCAGTCTCGCCGGGACAGGGGGCCACCAGCAGTACTTC.

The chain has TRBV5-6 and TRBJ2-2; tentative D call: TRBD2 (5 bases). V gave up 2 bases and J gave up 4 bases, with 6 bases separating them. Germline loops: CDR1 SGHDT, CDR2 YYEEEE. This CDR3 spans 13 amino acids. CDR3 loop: CASSLGGTGELFF. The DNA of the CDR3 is TGTGCCAGCAGCTTAGGAGGCACCGGGGAGCTGTTTTTT.